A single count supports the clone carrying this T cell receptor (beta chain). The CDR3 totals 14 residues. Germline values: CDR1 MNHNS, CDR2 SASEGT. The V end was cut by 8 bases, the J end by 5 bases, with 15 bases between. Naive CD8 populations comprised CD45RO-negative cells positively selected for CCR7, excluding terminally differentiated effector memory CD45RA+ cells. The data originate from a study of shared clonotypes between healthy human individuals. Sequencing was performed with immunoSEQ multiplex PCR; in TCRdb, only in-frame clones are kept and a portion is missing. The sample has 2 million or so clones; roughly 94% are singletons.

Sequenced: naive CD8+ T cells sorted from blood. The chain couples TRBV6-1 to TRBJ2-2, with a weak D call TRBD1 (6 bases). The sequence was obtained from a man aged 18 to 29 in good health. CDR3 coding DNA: TGTGCCAGCTGGGCAGGGGTTGATACCGGGGAGCTGTTTTTT. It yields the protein CASWAGVDTGELFF.